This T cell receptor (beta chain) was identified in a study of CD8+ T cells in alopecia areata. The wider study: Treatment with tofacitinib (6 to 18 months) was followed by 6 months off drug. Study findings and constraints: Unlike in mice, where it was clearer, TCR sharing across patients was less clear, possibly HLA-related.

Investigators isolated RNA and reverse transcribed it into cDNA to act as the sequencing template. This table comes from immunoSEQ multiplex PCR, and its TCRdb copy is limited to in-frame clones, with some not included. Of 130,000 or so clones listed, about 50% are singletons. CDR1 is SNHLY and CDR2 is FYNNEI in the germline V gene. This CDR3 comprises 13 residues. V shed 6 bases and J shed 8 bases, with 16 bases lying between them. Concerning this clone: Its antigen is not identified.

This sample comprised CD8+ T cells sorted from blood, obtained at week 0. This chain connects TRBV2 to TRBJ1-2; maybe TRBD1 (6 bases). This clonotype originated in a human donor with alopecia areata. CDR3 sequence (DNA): TGTGCCAGCAGCTACGACAGGAACCAAGGCTACACCTTC. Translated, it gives CASSYDRNQGYTF.